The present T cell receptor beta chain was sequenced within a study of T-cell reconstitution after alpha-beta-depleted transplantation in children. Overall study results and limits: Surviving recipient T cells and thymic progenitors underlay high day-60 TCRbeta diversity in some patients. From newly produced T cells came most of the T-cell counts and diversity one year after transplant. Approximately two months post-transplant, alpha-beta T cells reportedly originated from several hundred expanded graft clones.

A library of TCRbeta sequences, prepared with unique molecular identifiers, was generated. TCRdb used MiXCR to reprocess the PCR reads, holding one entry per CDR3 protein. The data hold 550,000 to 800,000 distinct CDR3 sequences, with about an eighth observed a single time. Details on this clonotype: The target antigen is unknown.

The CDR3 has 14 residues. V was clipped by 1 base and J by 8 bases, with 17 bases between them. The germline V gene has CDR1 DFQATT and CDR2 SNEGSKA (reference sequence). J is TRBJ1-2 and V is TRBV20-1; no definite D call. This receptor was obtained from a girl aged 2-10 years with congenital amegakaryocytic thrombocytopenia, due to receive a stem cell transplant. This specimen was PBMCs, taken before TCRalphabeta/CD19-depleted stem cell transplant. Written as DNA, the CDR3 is TGCAGTGCTAGAGGCCTCAACGCGGTTTGGGGCTACACCTTC. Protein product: CSARGLNAVWGYTF.